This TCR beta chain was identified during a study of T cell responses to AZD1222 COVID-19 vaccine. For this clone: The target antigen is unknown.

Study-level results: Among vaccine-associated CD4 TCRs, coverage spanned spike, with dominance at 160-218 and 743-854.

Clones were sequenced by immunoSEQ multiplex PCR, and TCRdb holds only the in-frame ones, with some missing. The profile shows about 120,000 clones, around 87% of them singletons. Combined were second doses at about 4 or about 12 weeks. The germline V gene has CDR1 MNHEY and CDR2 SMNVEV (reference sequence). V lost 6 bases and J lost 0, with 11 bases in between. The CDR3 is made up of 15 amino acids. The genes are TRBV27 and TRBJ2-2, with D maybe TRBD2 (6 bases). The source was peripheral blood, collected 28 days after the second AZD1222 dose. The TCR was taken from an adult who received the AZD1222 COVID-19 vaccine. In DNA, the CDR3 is TGTGCCAGCAGAAATAGCGGAGCGAACACCGGGGAGCTGTTTTTT. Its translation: CASRNSGANTGELFF.